One sample yielded the 5 T cell receptor beta chains listed below, sequenced in a study of cytomegalovirus exposure and HLA in healthy donors. PCR primers comprised 60 Vbeta and 13 Jbeta primers. Method: immunoSEQ multiplex PCR; TCRdb's copy keeps in-frame clones and lacks some. The repertoire holds roughly 100,000 clones, with roughly an eighth as singletons. Input material: PBMCs. The receptor set was obtained from a man in his forties or fifties in good health and CMV-seropositive.

This clone was observed a handful of times. This CDR3 reads CASSYSTSGMTYEQYF. In DNA form, the CDR3 reads TGTGCCAGCAGTTACTCGACTAGCGGGATGACCTACGAGCAGTACTTC. This rearrangement joins TRBV6-5 to TRBJ2-7; TRBD2 matches 11 bases. The ends lost 0 bases at V and 2 bases at J; junction bases unmatched: 3. The germline gives CDR1 MNHEY, CDR2 SVGAGI. This CDR3 spans 16 amino acids.

This clone came up a few times. The chain combines TRBV28 with TRBJ1-5; 8 bases align to TRBD1. J was trimmed by 3 bases and V by 3 bases; bases with no gene match: 7. Germline V CDR1 and CDR2: MDHEN, SYDVKM. There are 16 residues in the CDR3. The CDR3 spells CASSLDRVVDNQPQHF. The CDR3 DNA sequence: TGTGCCAGCAGTTTGGACAGGGTGGTAGACAATCAGCCCCAGCATTTT.

This clone turned up a few times. The chain uses TRBV5-1 and TRBJ2-5; D ambiguous. The CDR3 totals 14 residues. Trimming shortened V by 0 bases and J by 2 bases, and 8 bases separated the two germline ends. Germline V gene sequence: CDR1 SGHRS, CDR2 YFSETQ. CDR3 region: CASSLDPGQETQYF. DNA for the CDR3: TGCGCCAGCAGCTTGGACCCGGGTCAAGAGACCCAGTACTTC.

This clone turned up a few times. This CDR3 is CAISESPDQETQYF. Written as DNA, the CDR3 is TGTGCCATCAGTGAGTCTCCAGACCAAGAGACCCAGTACTTC. V usage is TRBV10-3 and J usage is TRBJ2-5; D gene unclear. The V gene's germline CDR1 is ENHRY and CDR2 SYGVKD. The V gene lost 0 bases and the J gene lost 0 bases, with 5 bases spanning the gap. This CDR3 contains 14 residues.

The rearrangement links TRBV28 to TRBJ1-4; D may be TRBD1 (6 bases). Germline CDR1 is MDHEN and CDR2 is SYDVKM. V was cut by 5 bases and J by 7 bases, with 11 bases left in between. The CDR3 loop spans 13 amino acids. The CDR3 protein is CASSRGAGEKLFF. Here the CDR3 DNA reads TGTGCCAGCAGTCGGGGGGCGGGTGAAAAACTGTTTTTT.